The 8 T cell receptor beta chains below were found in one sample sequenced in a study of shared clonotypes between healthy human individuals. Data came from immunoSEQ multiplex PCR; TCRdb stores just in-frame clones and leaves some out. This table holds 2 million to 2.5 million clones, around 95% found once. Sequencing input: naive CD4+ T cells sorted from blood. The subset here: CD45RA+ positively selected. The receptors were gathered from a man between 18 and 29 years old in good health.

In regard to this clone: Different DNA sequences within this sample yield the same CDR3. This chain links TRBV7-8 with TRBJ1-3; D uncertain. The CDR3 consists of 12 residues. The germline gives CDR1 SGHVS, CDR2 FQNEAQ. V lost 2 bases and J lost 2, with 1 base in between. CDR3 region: CASSLPGNTIYF. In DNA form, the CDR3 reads TGTGCCAGCAGCTTACCTGGAAACACCATATATTTT.

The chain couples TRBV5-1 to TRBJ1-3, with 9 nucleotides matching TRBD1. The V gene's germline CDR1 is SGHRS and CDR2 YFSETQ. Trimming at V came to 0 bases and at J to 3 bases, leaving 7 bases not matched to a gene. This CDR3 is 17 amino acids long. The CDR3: CASSLATGQGNGNTIYF. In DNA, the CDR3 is TGCGCCAGCAGCTTGGCGACGGGACAGGGCAATGGAAACACCATATATTTT.

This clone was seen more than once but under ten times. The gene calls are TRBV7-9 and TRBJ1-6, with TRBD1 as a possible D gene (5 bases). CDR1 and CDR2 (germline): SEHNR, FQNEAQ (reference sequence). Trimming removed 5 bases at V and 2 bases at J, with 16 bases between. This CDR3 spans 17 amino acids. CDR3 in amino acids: CASSPTAGETYNSPLHF. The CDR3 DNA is TGTGCCAGCAGCCCAACAGCGGGGGAAACCTATAATTCACCCCTCCACTTT.

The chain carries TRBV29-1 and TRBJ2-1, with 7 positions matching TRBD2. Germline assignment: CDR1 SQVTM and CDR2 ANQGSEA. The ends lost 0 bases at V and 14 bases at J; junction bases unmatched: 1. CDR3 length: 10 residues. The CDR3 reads CSVEEGGEFF. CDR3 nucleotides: TGCAGCGTTGAAGAGGGAGGGGAGTTCTTC.

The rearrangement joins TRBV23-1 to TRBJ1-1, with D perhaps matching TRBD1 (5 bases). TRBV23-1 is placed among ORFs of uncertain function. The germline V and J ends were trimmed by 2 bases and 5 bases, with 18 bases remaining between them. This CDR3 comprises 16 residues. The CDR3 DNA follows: TGCGCCAGCAGTCAAGTTCCTGAGAGGGGAGGGACTGAAGCTTTCTTT. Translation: CASSQVPERGGTEAFF.

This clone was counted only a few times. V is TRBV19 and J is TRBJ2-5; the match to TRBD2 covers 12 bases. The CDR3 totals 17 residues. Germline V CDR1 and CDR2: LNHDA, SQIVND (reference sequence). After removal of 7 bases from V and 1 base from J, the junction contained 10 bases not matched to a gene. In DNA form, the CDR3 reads TGTGCCAGTACCCCCACTAGCGGGGGGAACCCCCAAGAGACCCAGTACTTC. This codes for CASTPTSGGNPQETQYF.

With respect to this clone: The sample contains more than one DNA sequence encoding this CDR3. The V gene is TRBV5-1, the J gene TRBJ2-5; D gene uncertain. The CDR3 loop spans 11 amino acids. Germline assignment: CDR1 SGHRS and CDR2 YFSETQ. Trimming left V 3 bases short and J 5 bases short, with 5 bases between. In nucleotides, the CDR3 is TGCGCCAGCAGCTATAGTGAGACCCAGTACTTC. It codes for CASSYSETQYF.

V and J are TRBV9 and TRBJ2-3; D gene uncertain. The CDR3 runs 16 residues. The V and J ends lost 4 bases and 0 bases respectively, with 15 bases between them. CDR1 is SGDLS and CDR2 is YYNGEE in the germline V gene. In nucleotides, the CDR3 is TGTGCCAGCAGCCTCATAGGCATATCTAGCACAGATACGCAGTATTTT. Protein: CASSLIGISSTDTQYF.